Below, one TCR beta chain is given with its context. The antigen remains unidentified. The sample has other DNA sequences that encode this CDR3 too. This sample is drawn from a study of shared clonotypes between healthy human individuals. The wider study: Three men and a couple of women, aged 18 to 49, were donors.

The assay was immunoSEQ multiplex PCR, and TCRdb's table has in-frame clones only and misses some. This sample carries about 980,000 clones, 60% to 85% of them seen once, and the ten largest clones take over 1.3%. Study findings and constraints: Sequencing depth was a factor that was expected to affect clonotype sharing among donors.

This CDR3 is 13 amino acids long. From germline, CDR1 is SNHLY and CDR2 FYNNEI. V was pared by 4 bases and J by 2 bases, with 7 bases between. The J gene is TRBJ2-3, the V gene TRBV2; D not resolved. Material: memory CD4+ T cells sorted from blood. Subset noted: CD45RA-negative fraction. This TCR was recovered from a man between 18 and 35 years old in good health. In DNA form, the CDR3 reads TGTGCCAGCAGTGGACGGCCCACAGATACGCAGTATTTT. Translation gives CASSGRPTDTQYF.